The subject of this entry is one T cell receptor (beta chain). The V and J ends lost 5 bases and 2 bases respectively, with 11 bases between them. This CDR3 has 14 residues. Germline V gene sequence: CDR1 SGHVS, CDR2 FNYEAQ. The record originates from a study of identical twins. MiXCR, run by TCRdb on the 5' RACE reads, gives a single entry per CDR3 protein. The repertoire holds about 340,000 distinct CDR3 sequences, with about 9% as singletons. Sequencing input: naive T cells sorted from blood. This receptor was obtained from a woman between 50 and 59 years old in good health. The chain combines TRBV7-6 with TRBJ2-3; possible D gene TRBD1, 6 bases. CDR3 bases: TGTGCCAGCAGCGGGGGCCAACTCACAGATACGCAGTATTTT. Translating it yields CASSGGQLTDTQYF.